The next 27 T cell receptor beta chains were all read from a single sample in a study of preoperative IRX-2 immunotherapy in early breast cancer. Using immunoSEQ multiplex PCR, the repertoire was profiled, and TCRdb retains in-frame clones only, with some absent. The table shows over 30,000 clones, with approximately 89% occurring only once. Specified treatment: preoperative locoregional IRX-2 cytokine immunotherapy. The sequenced sample was tumor tissue, obtained after IRX-2 immunotherapy. The origin of the receptors is a human donor with breast cancer.

The gene calls are TRBV6-8 and TRBJ2-4; D not resolved. Germline CDR1 is MNHGY and CDR2 is SAAAGT. The CDR3 is made up of 16 amino acids. Trimming cost V 6 bases and J 7 bases, with 22 bases left between them. The CDR3: CASRAIPGPLGNIQYF. The CDR3 nucleotides read TGTGCCAGCAGAGCAATACCGGGCCCCCTGGGGAACATTCAGTACTTC.

This chain joins TRBV6-8 and TRBJ2-2; D is unresolved. This CDR3 is 12 amino acids long. Germline assignment: CDR1 MNHGY and CDR2 SAAAGT. V lost 4 bases to trimming and J lost 9 bases, with 9 bases between them. CDR3 sequence (DNA): TGTGCCAGCAGTTTTCGTTACCGGGAGCTGTTTTTT. Protein sequence: CASSFRYRELFF.

The chain couples TRBV6-8 to TRBJ2-7; 10 bases match TRBD1. The CDR3 runs to 14 residues. V gave up 6 bases and J gave up 0 bases; unmatched junction bases: 2. Germline V gives CDR1 MNHGY, CDR2 SAAAGT. CDR3 region: CASSRQGASYEQYF. CDR3 sequence (DNA): TGTGCCAGCAGCCGACAGGGGGCCTCCTACGAGCAGTACTTC.

This clone was seen just once. The chain has TRBV6-8 and TRBJ1-2, with D hard to call. Trimming removed 2 bases at V and 0 bases at J, with 16 bases between. Germline values: CDR1 MNHGY, CDR2 SAAAGT. This CDR3 contains 17 residues. CDR3 DNA sequence: TGTGCCAGCAGTTACGTGGGCAGAACCATAGCTAACTATGGCTACACCTTC. It is translated as CASSYVGRTIANYGYTF.

The chain recombines TRBV4-1 with TRBJ2-1; TRBD2 is a possible D gene (6 bases). The CDR3 is made up of 15 amino acids. Trimming stripped 0 bases from V and 6 bases from J, with 12 bases between. Germline CDR1 MGHRA, CDR2 YSYEKL. Here the CDR3 DNA reads TGCGCCAGCAGCCAAGATAGGACTACCCTCAATGAGCAGTTCTTC. Amino acids: CASSQDRTTLNEQFF.

The chain joins TRBV30 to TRBJ2-3; D gene ambiguous. CDR3 size: 15 residues. V was shortened by 0 bases and J by 4 bases, with 14 bases between the two germline ends. Germline V CDR1 and CDR2: GTSNPN, SVGIG (reference sequence). CDR3 loop: CAWSVGRLVADTQYF. The DNA for the CDR3 is TGTGCCTGGAGTGTTGGGCGGCTGGTAGCAGATACGCAGTATTTT.

This chain connects TRBV6-8 to TRBJ2-7; the match to TRBD2 covers 9 bases. With 5 bases clipped from V and 3 bases from J, the junction kept 8 bases outside the gene matches. The CDR3 spans 15 residues. Per the germline V gene, CDR1 is MNHGY and CDR2 is SAAAGT. This CDR3 is CASSKIAGDFYEQYF. Written as DNA, the CDR3 is TGTGCCAGCAGTAAGATAGCGGGAGACTTCTACGAGCAGTACTTC.

The genes are TRBV6-1 and TRBJ2-7; 8 positions agree with TRBD1. The CDR3 loop spans 13 amino acids. V gave up 0 bases and J gave up 9 bases; unmatched junction bases: 4. Germline V CDR1 and CDR2: MNHNS, SASEGT. The CDR3 DNA reads as TGTGCCAGCAGTGAAGCTGGACAGGGCAGGCAGTACGTC. This translates into CASSEAGQGRQYV.

The table lists this clone with a few counts. The chain recombines TRBV11-3 with TRBJ1-4, with 9 nucleotides matching TRBD1. The CDR3 has 14 residues. Germline V gene lookup returns CDR1 SGHNT and CDR2 YENEEA. V dropped 5 bases and J dropped 7; count of bases not matched to a gene: 5. CDR3 nucleotide sequence: TGTGCCAGCAGCCCGGACAGGGGCGGTGAAAAACTGTTTTTT. Encoded protein: CASSPDRGGEKLFF.

The chain combines TRBV11-3 with TRBJ2-5; D perhaps matches TRBD2 (5 bases). The germline V gene has CDR1 SGHNT and CDR2 YENEEA. CDR3 length: 14 residues. Trimming took off 2 bases at V and 5 bases at J, with 12 bases between the two ends. The CDR3: CASSLRTRRETQYF. The CDR3 coding sequence is TGTGCCAGCAGCTTAAGGACTCGACGGGAGACCCAGTACTTC. The full variable domain, in which reference TRBV11-3 and TRBJ2-5 provide the parts outside the CDR3, is EAGVVQSPRYKIIEKKQPVAFWCNPISGHNTLYWYLQNLGQGPELLIRYENEEAVDDSQLPKDRFSAERLKGVDSTLKIQPAELGDSAVYLCASSLRTRRETQYFGPGTRLLVL.

The chain uses TRBV11-3 and TRBJ1-6; maybe TRBD1 (6 bases). The germline V gene encodes CDR1 SGHNT and CDR2 YENEEA. This CDR3 is 14 amino acids long. Trimming took off 0 bases at V and 9 bases at J, with 9 bases between the two ends. In DNA form, the CDR3 reads TGTGCCAGCAGCTTAGAAGGGGGTGTTTCACCCCTCCACTTT. It specifies CASSLEGGVSPLHF.

V usage is TRBV5-1 and J usage is TRBJ1-1; 7 positions match TRBD1. There are 16 residues in the CDR3. Germline CDR1 is SGHRS and CDR2 is YFSETQ. The V segment lost 4 bases and the J segment 2 bases; nucleotides outside the gene matches: 11. CDR3 coding DNA: TGCGCCAGCAGCCGGGGGACCGGGACAGCAAACACTGAAGCTTTCTTT. This encodes CASSRGTGTANTEAFF.

The chain uses TRBV14 and TRBJ1-1; 7 nucleotides match TRBD1. Germline-derived CDR1 and CDR2 are SGHDN and FVKESK. V trimming: 0 bases; J trimming: 7 bases; junction bases outside the gene matches: 5. The CDR3 extends over 14 amino acids. The CDR3 DNA reads TGTGCCAGCAGCCAAGATATCTGGACAGGTGAAGCTTTCTTT. It codes for CASSQDIWTGEAFF.

This chain links TRBV19 with TRBJ2-1; D might be TRBD1 (5 bases). CDR1 and CDR2 from the germline V gene are LNHDA and SQIVND (reference sequence). The length of the CDR3 is 15 residues. Trimming pared 1 base from V and 3 bases from J, leaving 10 bases between. The CDR3 region is CASSIVGDSYNEQFF. The CDR3 DNA reads as TGTGCCAGTAGTATAGTTGGAGACAGCTACAATGAGCAGTTCTTC.

This chain joins TRBV28 and TRBJ2-7; D may match TRBD1 or TRBD2 (5 bases each). The CDR3 length is 13 residues. Germline V gene lookup returns CDR1 MDHEN and CDR2 SYDVKM. Between the trimmed V and J ends, which lost 3 bases and 6 bases, there was a span of 12 bases. CDR3 DNA: TGTGCCAGCAGTTTGGGGACCTTTCCCGAGCAGTACGTC. Translation gives CASSLGTFPEQYV.

The CDR3 DNA sequence: TGTGCCAGCAGTCCGGAACAGGGGTGGGATGAAAAACTGTTTTTT. It yields the protein CASSPEQGWDEKLFF. The rearrangement uses TRBV28 and TRBJ1-4; 7 positions agree with TRBD1. Germline V gene sequence: CDR1 MDHEN, CDR2 SYDVKM. V dropped 5 bases and J dropped 6; count of bases not matched to a gene: 9. This CDR3 has 15 residues.

V is TRBV7-6 and J is TRBJ1-1; 8 bases line up with TRBD1. The germline CDR1 and CDR2 sequences are SGHVS and FNYEAQ. The CDR3 is made up of 14 amino acids. J gave up 3 bases and V 4 bases, and 4 bases lay outside the gene matches. Here the CDR3 DNA reads TGTGCCAGCAGCTCCAGGGGGCGGGACACTGAAGCTTTCTTT. Translation: CASSSRGRDTEAFF.

V and J are TRBV6-8 and TRBJ2-1; TRBD2 is a possible D gene (6 bases). This CDR3 comprises 13 residues. Trimming took off 2 bases at V and 6 bases at J, with 8 bases between the two ends. CDR1 is MNHGY, CDR2 SAAAGT, per germline. In nucleotides, the CDR3 is TGTGCCAGCAGTTACCTTAGCGGCAATGAGCAGTTCTTC. Protein product: CASSYLSGNEQFF.

The chain links TRBV6-8 to TRBJ1-2; no firm D call. The CDR3 spans 13 residues. V gave up 4 bases and J gave up 4 bases, with 10 bases separating them. The germline gives CDR1 MNHGY, CDR2 SAAAGT. This CDR3 is CASSSPLSYGYTF. In nucleotides, the CDR3 is TGTGCCAGCAGTTCCCCCCTAAGCTATGGCTACACCTTC.

The chain links TRBV19 to TRBJ2-1, with D maybe TRBD1 (6 bases). Germline loops: CDR1 LNHDA, CDR2 SQIVND (reference sequence). Trimming cost V 4 bases and J 5 bases, with 18 bases left between them. The CDR3 spans 16 residues. CDR3 sequence (DNA): TGTGCCAGTAGTAGGACCGGAGACAGGCCTCACAATGAGCAGTTCTTC. It codes for CASSRTGDRPHNEQFF.

The gene calls are TRBV6-8 and TRBJ1-1; D not certain. Germline V CDR1 and CDR2: MNHGY, SAAAGT. This CDR3 contains 15 residues. The V and J ends lost 5 bases and 0 bases respectively, with 13 bases between them. The DNA for the CDR3 is TGTGCCAGCAGTGACCCCGGACGAGTGAACACTGAAGCTTTCTTT. As protein: CASSDPGRVNTEAFF.

J is TRBJ1-3 and V is TRBV11-3; unclear D gene. Per the germline V gene, CDR1 is SGHNT and CDR2 is YENEEA. This CDR3 region has 16 residues. Trimming cost V 5 bases and J 4 bases, with 18 bases left between them. The CDR3 bases are TGTGCCAGCAGCCAAGGCGGCGGGGAAGAGGGAAACACCATATATTTT. Residues: CASSQGGGEEGNTIYF.

This chain uses TRBV6-1 with TRBJ1-3, with D unresolved. This CDR3 has 15 residues. Germline V gives CDR1 MNHNS, CDR2 SASEGT. Trimming removed 1 base at V and 1 base at J, with 8 bases between. The CDR3 coding sequence is TGTGCCAGCAGTGAAGATAAGGGATCTGGAAACACCATATATTTT. It translates to CASSEDKGSGNTIYF.

The rearrangement links TRBV5-1 to TRBJ2-3; D uncertain. V was pared by 0 bases and J by 2 bases, with 7 bases between. The CDR3 is 14 residues long. Germline CDR1 and CDR2: SGHRS and YFSETQ. The CDR3 protein is CASSLEGYTDTQYF. Here the CDR3 DNA reads TGCGCCAGCAGCTTGGAAGGATACACAGATACGCAGTATTTT.

J is TRBJ2-1 and V is TRBV10-2; D uncertain. The CDR3 has 12 residues. The germline V gene has CDR1 WSHSY and CDR2 SAAADI. V lost 0 bases and J 7 bases, leaving 4 bases between the germline ends. CDR3 residues: CASSESGNEQFF. In DNA form, the CDR3 reads TGCGCCAGCAGTGAGTCAGGGAATGAGCAGTTCTTC.

This sequence joins TRBV23-1 and TRBJ1-4, with TRBD1 identical over 8 bases. TRBV23-1 has ORF status, its function being uncertain. The trim removed 6 bases at V and 10 bases at J, leaving 13 bases unmatched. This CDR3 has 15 amino acids. This CDR3 is CASSQLRGQERKLFF. For the CDR3, the DNA is TGCGCCAGCAGCCAACTCAGGGGGCAAGAAAGAAAACTGTTTTTT.

DNA of the CDR3: TGTGCCAGCAGCTTAAGACTGGCGGGTGGAAACACCATATATTTT. This encodes CASSLRLAGGNTIYF. The V gene is TRBV11-3, the J gene TRBJ1-3; D unclear. The CDR3 covers 15 residues. The V end lost 2 bases, the J end lost 3 bases, and 11 bases lay between the germline ends. The germline gives CDR1 SGHNT, CDR2 YENEEA.